This T cell receptor beta chain stems from a study of Ad26.COV2.S vaccination and SARS-CoV-2 variants. For the study at large: Administration of Ad26.COV2.S was intramuscular, either once or twice 56 days apart. Study-wide results and limits: Analytic work on TCR breadth and depth might have understated the full extent of total T cell responses. Vaccine recipients had higher spike-specific TCR breadth than placebo recipients.

Treatment here: 15 to 20 received Ad26.COV2.S at low or high dose, single or two shots; about five received placebo; per-sample allocation not given. Material that was analyzed had been drawn on day 63 after the first vaccine or placebo injection. It was an adult aged 18-55 years in Boston who was the donor. Of note for this clone: The antigen remains unidentified.

Clones were sequenced by immunoSEQ multiplex PCR, and TCRdb holds only the in-frame ones, with some missing. The sample consists of hundreds of thousands of clones, roughly 90% of them appearing once. The receptor comes from a person aged 18-60 years who received the Ad26.COV2.S COVID-19 vaccine or a placebo. The sample consisted of peripheral blood, taken in a trial of Ad26.COV2.S vaccine versus placebo.

DNA of the CDR3: TGCGCCAGCAGCCTAACGGTCACCGGGGAGCTGTTTTTT. Translated, it gives CASSLTVTGELFF. The chain uses TRBV5-1 and TRBJ2-2, with D unresolved. The CDR3 totals 13 residues. Germline V lookup: CDR1 SGHRS, CDR2 YFSETQ. The V and J ends lost 4 bases and 4 bases respectively, with 8 bases between them.